Each of the 2 T cell receptor beta chains below was sequenced from the same sample in a study of blood T cell repertoires in COVID-19 (dated by TCRdb to between 2020 and 2021). The library was produced with the immunoSEQ multiplex PCR assay. TCRdb stores this immuneACCESS table with in-frame sequences only. Part of the clones is absent; in the studies checked, under half of the shortfall reflects unresolved V genes, and no reason is known for the rest. The sample profile shows around 170,000 clones; around 83% of them were found once. The top ten clonotypes cover about 1.5% of the sample. The sequencing sample was made of peripheral blood. The receptor set was obtained from a human donor in a cohort sampled during active COVID-19.

V and J are TRBV4-2 and TRBJ1-5; 9 nucleotides agree with TRBD1. Germline V gene data show CDR1 as LGHNA and CDR2 as YNFKEQ. The CDR3 runs to 17 residues. Trimming at V came to 4 bases and at J to 0 bases, leaving 7 bases not matched to a gene. The CDR3 loop reads CASSPGQGSISNQPQHF. The CDR3 nucleotides are TGTGCCAGCAGCCCGGGACAGGGATCAATTAGCAATCAGCCCCAGCATTTT.

V usage is TRBV11-2 and J usage is TRBJ2-7; the D gene is possibly TRBD1 (6 bases). Germline-derived CDR1 and CDR2 are SGHAT and FQNNGV. The CDR3 contains 15 residues. Trimming cost V 5 bases and J 3 bases, with 17 bases left between them. CDR3 in amino acids: CASSQNQGLIYEQYF. In DNA, the CDR3 is TGTGCCAGCAGCCAAAATCAGGGGTTAATCTACGAGCAGTACTTC.